This paragraph reports one T cell receptor (beta chain). Its antigen remains unknown. This specimen comes from a study of regulatory T cells in long-lasting Graves disease. The CDR3 is 13 amino acids. CDR1 ENHRY and CDR2 SYGVKD come from the germline V gene. For TCR beta, libraries came from iRepertoire HTBI primers and Arm-PCR of CDR3 regions. TCRdb processed the multiplex PCR reads anew with MiXCR; each CDR3 protein has one entry. Altogether 400,000 to 500,000 distinct CDR3 sequences are present, about a sixth being singletons, with the ten largest covering about 25%. Time point described: newly diagnosed GD, antithyroid drugs for less than 3 months. From PBMCs, RNA was extracted and then used to make the TCR library. Overall study results and limits: Persistent cases favored TRBV28, TRBJ1-2 and TRBJ2-5. The persistent group shared 3,000 or so public clonotypes, more than the approximately 970 shared by new patients.

These sequences were also reported in another study, on T cells in Graves' hyperthyroidism and ophthalmopathy. That source reports: In the analysis, a 13 V-J model separated ophthalmopathy from stable hyperthyroidism.

This chain links TRBV10-3 with TRBJ2-5; D gene unclear. The input for sequencing was peripheral blood mononuclear cells (PBMCs), taken at new diagnosis, from a patient treated with antithyroid drugs. The receptor comes from a woman aged 18-30 years with Graves disease. The CDR3: CAVMSNRQETQYF. In nucleotides, the CDR3 is TGTGCGGTTATGTCGAACAGACAAGAGACCCAGTACTTC.